One and the same sample provided the 24 T cell receptor beta chains below, sequenced in a study of blood T cell repertoires in COVID-19. The method was immunoSEQ multiplex PCR; TCRdb's version includes in-frame clones alone and lacks a portion of them. Of about 140,000 clones in the sample, around 84% were seen once. Sequencing used peripheral blood. These receptors all come from a man aged 30 to 45 with COVID-19, enrolled during active disease.

The rearrangement joins TRBV2 to TRBJ2-5; TRBD2 agrees at 12 bases. This CDR3 is 14 amino acids long. Germline lookup yields CDR1 SNHLY and CDR2 FYNNEI. Trimming at V came to 5 bases and at J to 4 bases, leaving 2 bases not matched to a gene. The CDR3 region is CASSPLAGGETQYF. CDR3 sequence (DNA): TGTGCCAGCAGTCCACTAGCGGGAGGAGAGACCCAGTACTTC.

J is TRBJ2-1 and V is TRBV7-9, with 9 bases fitting TRBD2. CDR1 is SEHNR and CDR2 is FQNEAQ in the germline V gene (reference sequence). This CDR3 is built from 15 residues. V lost 5 bases, J lost 9 bases, and 11 bases stayed unmatched. CDR3 in amino acids: CASSPPAGGETEQFF. The DNA of the CDR3 is TGTGCCAGCAGCCCCCCCGCGGGAGGGGAAACTGAGCAGTTCTTC.

The table lists this clone with many counts. V usage is TRBV6-5 and J usage is TRBJ2-1, with 10 positions matching TRBD2. Germline V gene sequence: CDR1 MNHEY, CDR2 SVGAGI. Trimming took 6 bases from V and 7 from J; bases not matched to a gene: 9. The CDR3 length is 15 residues. The CDR3, as DNA: TGTGCCAGCAGGGCTAGCGGGAGTATCTCAAATGAGCAGTTCTTC. Protein: CASRASGSISNEQFF.

This clone was seen only once. The rearrangement uses TRBV29-1 and TRBJ2-7, with 10 bases fitting TRBD1. CDR1 SQVTM and CDR2 ANQGSEA come from the germline V gene. The CDR3 sequence is 14 residues long. J lost 5 bases, V lost 4 bases, and 8 bases had no gene match. Written as DNA, the CDR3 is TGCAGCGTTGCCGGACAGGGGGGTCGGAACGAGCAGTACTTC. Its protein is CSVAGQGGRNEQYF.

This clone has just a few counts. The chain carries TRBV19 and TRBJ1-1; D is uncertain. The CDR3 contains 12 residues. V lost 7 bases and J lost 7, with 13 bases in between. Germline V CDR1 and CDR2: LNHDA, SQIVND (reference sequence). The CDR3 region has the DNA TGTGCCAGTACCGGGTCTTGGATTGAAGCTTTCTTT. Its translation: CASTGSWIEAFF.

CDR3 DNA sequence: TGTGCCAGCTCACTCGGGACAAGGAACACTGAAGCTTTCTTT. Translated: CASSLGTRNTEAFF. The chain couples TRBV18 to TRBJ1-1; D is perhaps TRBD1 (6 bases). V was cut by 4 bases and J by 1 base, with 10 bases left in between. The CDR3 covers 14 residues. Per the germline V gene, CDR1 is KGHSH and CDR2 is LQKENI.

The chain links TRBV7-2 to TRBJ2-3; the D is unclear. Looked up from germline, CDR1 is SGHTA and CDR2 is FQGNSA. V gave up 7 bases and J gave up 6 bases, with 20 bases separating them. The CDR3 contains 15 residues. The CDR3 is CASTTPFAGLDTQYF. The CDR3 nucleotides are TGTGCCAGCACCACTCCGTTCGCCGGGTTGGATACGCAGTATTTT.

The J gene is TRBJ2-2, the V gene TRBV7-2; 10 nucleotides match TRBD1. Germline values: CDR1 SGHTA, CDR2 FQGNSA. The V and J ends lost 5 bases and 4 bases, in that order; junction bases with no gene match: 4. This CDR3 contains 15 residues. The CDR3 nucleotides are TGTGCCAGCAGCCGGGACAGGGGATCCACCGGGGAGCTGTTTTTT. Encoded protein: CASSRDRGSTGELFF.

The chain is built from TRBV5-1 and TRBJ1-2; D not certain. V gave up 6 bases and J gave up 8 bases, with 14 bases separating them. The CDR3 runs 12 residues. Looked up from germline, CDR1 is SGHRS and CDR2 is YFSETQ. The CDR3 DNA reads as TGCGCCAGCAACTCTGCAGGCGGGGGCTACACCTTC. It translates to CASNSAGGGYTF. The full variable domain, completed using reference TRBV5-1 and TRBJ1-2, is KAGVTQTPRYLIKTRGQQVTLSCSPISGHRSVSWYQQTPGQGLQFLFEYFSETQRNKGNFPGRFSGRQFSNSRSEMNVSTLELGDSALYLCASNSAGGGYTFGSGTRLTVV.

This sequence joins TRBV3-1 (or the pseudogene TRBV3-2) and TRBJ2-3; D possibly corresponds to TRBD2 (5 bases). CDR3 length: 14 amino acids. V lost 4 bases, J lost 1 base, and 9 bases lay in between. Germline CDR1 and CDR2: LGHDT and YNNKEL (reference sequence). CDR3 in amino acids: CASSRTLRTDTQYF. The DNA of the CDR3 is TGTGCCAGCAGCCGGACTCTACGCACAGATACGCAGTATTTT.

This sequence joins TRBV9 and TRBJ2-2; 7 positions match TRBD1. V lost 4 bases, J lost 2 bases, and 8 bases stayed unmatched. Germline CDR1 is SGDLS and CDR2 is YYNGEE. This CDR3 spans 16 amino acids. The CDR3 region has the DNA TGTGCCAGCAGCCCTAAGACAGGGATAAACACCGGGGAGCTGTTTTTT. Translated: CASSPKTGINTGELFF.

This chain connects TRBV5-1 to TRBJ2-1, with 7 bases matching TRBD1. The ends lost 0 bases at V and 6 bases at J; junction bases unmatched: 6. Germline CDR1 SGHRS, CDR2 YFSETQ. This CDR3 region has 15 residues. The CDR3: CASSLAQGVVNEQFF. The CDR3 DNA follows: TGCGCCAGCAGCTTGGCTCAGGGGGTTGTCAATGAGCAGTTCTTC.

The chain couples TRBV7-9 to TRBJ2-3; D is perhaps TRBD2 (6 bases). Germline CDR1 SEHNR, CDR2 FQNEAQ (reference sequence). The CDR3 has 13 amino acids. The ends were cut back, 8 bases at V and 5 bases at J, with 14 bases in the middle. The CDR3 reads CASEEGLGDTQYF. For the CDR3, the DNA is TGTGCCAGCGAGGAGGGCCTTGGAGATACGCAGTATTTT.

The J gene is TRBJ1-2, the V gene TRBV2; TRBD1 matches 7 bases. The CDR3 totals 14 residues. Germline V CDR1 and CDR2: SNHLY, FYNNEI. V was clipped by 4 bases and J by 4 bases; unmatched bases: 6. CDR3 in DNA: TGTGCCAGCAGTGGAGGGGACAGTACCTATGGCTACACCTTC. Translation: CASSGGDSTYGYTF.

The V and J genes are TRBV6-5 and TRBJ2-2; 8 bases fit TRBD2. Trimming at V came to 10 bases and at J to 5 bases, leaving 9 bases not matched to a gene. The CDR3 extends over 14 amino acids. Per germline, CDR1 MNHEY and CDR2 SVGAGI. CDR3 protein: CATSRTSFTGELFF. The CDR3 DNA reads as TGTGCCACCTCCCGGACTAGCTTTACCGGGGAGCTGTTTTTT.

J is TRBJ2-3 and V is TRBV30; 11 nucleotides line up with TRBD2. Germline V gene data show CDR1 as GTSNPN and CDR2 as SVGIG (reference sequence). Losses at the gene ends were 4 bases for V and 6 bases for J; bases not matched to a gene: 3. The CDR3 totals 13 residues. The CDR3 protein is CAWTLAGGDTQYF. CDR3 sequence (DNA): TGTGCCTGGACCCTAGCGGGAGGTGATACGCAGTATTTT.

The chain links TRBV9 to TRBJ2-3, with TRBD2 matching 8 bases. Germline V gene sequence: CDR1 SGDLS, CDR2 YYNGEE. This CDR3 has 14 residues. Trimming removed 4 bases from V and 6 bases from J; junction bases left unmatched: 7. CDR3 nucleotide sequence: TGTGCCAGCAGCACTAGCGGTCTGGGTGATACGCAGTATTTT. Translation gives CASSTSGLGDTQYF.

V and J are TRBV3-1 (or the pseudogene TRBV3-2) and TRBJ2-5, with D possibly TRBD1 on 7 matching bases. The CDR3 is made up of 14 amino acids. V was cut by 1 base and J by 7 bases, with 13 bases left in between. CDR1 is LGHDT, CDR2 YNNKEL, per germline (reference sequence). The CDR3 loop is CASSQGARGATQYF. DNA for the CDR3: TGTGCCAGCAGCCAAGGAGCCAGGGGGGCGACCCAGTACTTC.

The rearrangement uses TRBV28 and TRBJ2-3, with a tentative D call TRBD1 (6 bases). This CDR3 spans 12 amino acids. Germline V CDR1 and CDR2: MDHEN, SYDVKM. Between the trimmed V and J ends, which lost 6 bases and 7 bases, there was a span of 11 bases. CDR3 bases: TGTGCCAGCAGCGGACAGCGCTATACGCAGTATTTT. Translation: CASSGQRYTQYF.

The V call is TRBV18, the J call TRBJ2-1, with TRBD1 as a possible D gene (6 bases). Germline loops: CDR1 KGHSH, CDR2 LQKENI. The CDR3 is 16 residues long. V was shortened by 3 bases and J by 7 bases, with 19 bases between the two germline ends. Here the CDR3 DNA reads TGTGCCAGCTCACCCACGCGACAGGATAGTACGAATGAGCAGTTCTTC. It encodes CASSPTRQDSTNEQFF.

The CDR3 here is CASSIDPHQLYGYTF. The CDR3 coding sequence is TGTGCCAGTAGTATAGACCCCCATCAACTATATGGCTACACCTTC. V usage is TRBV19 and J usage is TRBJ1-2, with no clear D. Trimming pared 0 bases from V and 5 bases from J, leaving 13 bases between. This CDR3 has 15 amino acids. From germline, CDR1 is LNHDA and CDR2 SQIVND (reference sequence). Combining the CDR3 with reference TRBV19 and TRBJ1-2 gives the whole variable domain DGGITQSPKYLFRKEGQNVTLSCEQNLNHDAMYWYRQDPGQGLRLIYYSQIVNDFQKGDIAEGYSVSREKKESFPLTVTSAQKNPTAFYLCASSIDPHQLYGYTFGSGTRLTVV.

The chain links TRBV2 to TRBJ2-6; D gene ambiguous. This CDR3 has 14 residues. Germline V gene sequence: CDR1 SNHLY, CDR2 FYNNEI. Trimming removed 7 bases at V and 0 bases at J, with 7 bases between. The CDR3 nucleotides are TGTGCCAGCATGGGCCGCTCTGGGGCCAACGTCCTGACTTTC. Amino acid sequence: CASMGRSGANVLTF.

The chain employs TRBV23-1 and TRBJ2-2; D possibly corresponds to TRBD1 (5 bases). Being an ORF, TRBV23-1 has a function that is uncertain. The ends were cut back, 4 bases at V and 3 bases at J, with 9 bases in the middle. The CDR3 extends over 14 amino acids. The CDR3 DNA reads TGCGCCAGCAGTCGGGGCCGGGACACCGGGGAGCTGTTTTTT. Protein product: CASSRGRDTGELFF.

The V and J genes are TRBV2 and TRBJ2-7; perhaps TRBD2 as D (5 bases). The CDR3 is made up of 14 amino acids. The germline V and J ends were trimmed by 2 bases and 3 bases, with 11 bases remaining between them. CDR1 is SNHLY, CDR2 FYNNEI, per germline. The DNA of the CDR3 is TGTGCCAGCAGTGAAAGAGGGTTTTTCTACGAGCAGTACTTC. Its protein is CASSERGFFYEQYF.